This entry concerns a single T cell receptor beta chain. This sample was included in a study of blood T cell repertoires in COVID-19. About the study: PBMCs, B-cell-depleted T cells, or T cells were the source of the cDNA or gDNA that made up the material.

Authors' processing steps: The assay estimated nucleated cells by amplifying reference gene primers. Here immunoSEQ multiplex PCR was the method, and the copy in TCRdb shows in-frame clones only, minus some. That table furnishes V, J and clone size, whereas the DNA furnished D and trimming. Altogether some 74,000 clones are present, 60% to 80% being singletons, with the ten largest covering 12%. The length of the CDR3 is 12 residues. With V trimmed by 7 bases and J by 4 bases, 6 bases remained unmatched. Germline CDR1 and CDR2: SQVTM and ANQGSEA. The V gene is TRBV29-1, the J gene TRBJ1-2; TRBD1 matches at 7 bases. The clonotype comes from a human donor in a cohort sampled during active COVID-19. The sample comprised peripheral blood. CDR3 amino acids: CSAQGVGYGYTF. The CDR3 DNA follows: TGCAGCGCCCAGGGGGTCGGCTATGGCTACACCTTC.